This TCR beta chain was obtained from a study of cytomegalovirus exposure and HLA in healthy donors. 13 Jbeta primers and 60 Vbeta primers were used for the PCR. The table came from immunoSEQ multiplex PCR; TCRdb's copy has only in-frame clones and leaves some out. The sample lists about 150,000 clones, 82% occurring once. Details on this clone: Its antigen remains unidentified.

The CDR3 spans 15 residues. Per germline, CDR1 SGHRS and CDR2 YFSETQ. J was trimmed by 3 bases and V by 5 bases; bases with no gene match: 8. The study's findings and limits: An ancestry cluster, one associated with Asian ancestry, reportedly showed fewer N-insertions than the roughly 700-donor mean in a later analysis. A later look showed TCR association rates differing by HLA locus, highest for DRB1 and lowest for HLA-C.

Sequencing input: PBMCs. The source is a young man in good health and CMV-seropositive. The chain joins TRBV5-1 to TRBJ2-5, with 9 bases lining up with TRBD1. The CDR3 loop is CASRSRRDREETQYF. The CDR3 DNA reads TGCGCCAGCAGGTCCCGGAGGGACAGGGAAGAGACCCAGTACTTC.